This T cell receptor (beta chain) was retrieved from a study of CD4 and CD8 cells across lung adenocarcinoma regions. J was trimmed by 2 bases and V by 4 bases; bases with no gene match: 0. CDR1 is MNHEY and CDR2 is SVGAGI in the germline V gene. This CDR3 comprises 13 residues. One entry per CDR3 protein results from TCRdb running MiXCR on the PCR reads. Of 4,500 to 6,500 distinct CDR3 sequences listed, 55% to 65% are singletons. By proportion, this clonotype is medium-sized. Donors had localized lung adenocarcinoma, a non-small cell lung cancer. Input material: CD4+ T cells from the center of a lung tumor. This chain connects TRBV6-5 to TRBJ2-7; 9 nucleotides align to TRBD1. The receptor's source is a female donor with lung adenocarcinoma. The CD4 and CD8 labels of this study may be unreliable. Here the CDR3 reads CASSWDRAYEQYF. The DNA for the CDR3 is TGTGCCAGCAGTTGGGACAGGGCCTACGAGCAGTACTTC.